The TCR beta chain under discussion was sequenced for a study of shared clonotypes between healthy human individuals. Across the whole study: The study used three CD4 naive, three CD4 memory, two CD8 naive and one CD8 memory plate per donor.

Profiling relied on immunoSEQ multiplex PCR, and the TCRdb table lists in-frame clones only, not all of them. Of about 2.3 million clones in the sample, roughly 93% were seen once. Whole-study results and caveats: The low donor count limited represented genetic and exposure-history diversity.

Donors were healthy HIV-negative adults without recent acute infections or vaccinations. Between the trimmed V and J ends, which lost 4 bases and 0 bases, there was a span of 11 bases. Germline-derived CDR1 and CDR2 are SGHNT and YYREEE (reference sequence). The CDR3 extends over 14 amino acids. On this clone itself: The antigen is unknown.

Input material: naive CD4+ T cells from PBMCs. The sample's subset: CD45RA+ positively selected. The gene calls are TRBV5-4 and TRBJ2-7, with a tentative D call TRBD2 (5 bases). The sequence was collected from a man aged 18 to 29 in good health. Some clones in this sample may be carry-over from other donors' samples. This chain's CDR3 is CASSTERLSYEQYF. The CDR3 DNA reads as TGTGCCAGCAGCACCGAGCGGCTCTCCTACGAGCAGTACTTC. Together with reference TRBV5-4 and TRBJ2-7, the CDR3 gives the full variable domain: ETGVTQSPTHLIKTRGQQVTLRCSSQSGHNTVSWYQQALGQGPQFIFQYYREEENGRGNFPPRFSGLQFPNYSSELNVNALELDDSALYLCASSTERLSYEQYFGPGTRLTVT.